This entry features one TCR beta chain sequence. CDR1 and CDR2 (germline): SGHTA, FQGNSA. The CDR3 totals 16 residues. V trimming: 5 bases; J trimming: 2 bases; junction bases outside the gene matches: 9. This sample was included in a study of blood T cells in healthy people across ages. Study-wide context: Per every two T cells, about one barcoded beta molecule was captured by template switching.

Sample-barcoded 5' priming and a J-beta primer mix drove a second PCR of roughly 6 to 12 cycles. MiXCR, run by TCRdb on the 5' RACE reads, gives a single entry per CDR3 protein. Of some 760,000 distinct CDR3 sequences detected, approximately 25% appear once; the ten largest clones hold roughly 9%. This sample also belongs to another study, concerning T cells of mothers and their children.

What was sequenced was blood. V usage is TRBV7-2 and J usage is TRBJ2-1; 7 bases map to TRBD2. The receptor's source is a boy aged 10-17 years in good health. The CDR3 DNA is TGTGCCAGCAGCCCATCTAGCGGATTAACCTACAATGAGCAGTTCTTC. Protein: CASSPSSGLTYNEQFF.